This T cell receptor (beta chain) emerged from a study of a mutant IDH1 vaccine in newly diagnosed glioma. Time point of the sample: week 23, last vaccination. The content of each vaccine dose was 300 ug of mutant IDH1 20-mer peptide, and topical imiquimod accompanied it. The method was immunoSEQ multiplex PCR; TCRdb's version includes in-frame clones alone and lacks a portion of them. The data contain 25,000 to 35,000 clones, approximately 87% of them singletons. The junction had 10 bases not matched to a gene; V was cut back by 4 bases and J by 3 bases. CDR3 length equals 15 residues. Germline V lookup: CDR1 SGDLS, CDR2 YYNGEE. As regards this clone: Its antigen remains unidentified.

Sample: PBMCs, taken from a glioma patient whose treatment included an IDH1 peptide vaccine. This rearrangement joins TRBV9 to TRBJ2-7, with TRBD1 matching over 7 bases. This clonotype was sampled from a man aged 40-49 years with glioma. The CDR3 sequence is CASSTRTGDRYEQYF. In nucleotides, the CDR3 is TGTGCCAGCAGCACTCGGACAGGCGACCGCTACGAGCAGTACTTC.